This T cell receptor beta chain was identified during a study of Graves' ophthalmopathy and Graves' hyperthyroidism. The V gene's germline CDR1 is LNHDA and CDR2 SQIVND (reference sequence). V was shortened by 11 bases and J by 0 bases, with 10 bases between the two germline ends. The length of the CDR3 is 12 residues. Study results and caveats: From stable hyperthyroidism, ophthalmopathy was separated by a 13-signature model with just under 90% sensitivity and approximately 84% specificity.

Clinical symptoms, serum thyroxine, TRAb, thyroid ultrasound and orbital computed tomography formed the basis of diagnosis. RNA transcripts yielded amplified TCR beta CDR3 regions. In the first round, RT-PCR was carried out with HTBI primers, and a multiplex PCR formed the second round. A single record per CDR3 protein comes from TCRdb applying MiXCR to the multiplex PCR reads. The table shows under 250,000 distinct CDR3 sequences, with about 32% occurring only once. Worth noting for this clonotype: The target antigen is unknown.

The TCR was taken from a man aged 45-60 years with Graves' ophthalmopathy. The V gene is TRBV19, the J gene TRBJ1-1, with D unresolved. The sample was peripheral blood. DNA for the CDR3: TGTGCCGTGGGTCGGATGAACACTGAAGCTTTCTTT. Its protein product is CAVGRMNTEAFF.